This T cell receptor (beta chain) derives from a study of OX40 agonist ivuxolimab in advanced cancers. Within the sample, this clone is medium-sized. Trimming shortened V by 1 base and J by 3 bases, and 13 bases separated the two germline ends. Germline V gene lookup returns CDR1 SNHLY and CDR2 FYNNEI. This CDR3 is 16 amino acids long. Some clones are missing from TCRdb's copy, which holds only in-frame ones; the method was immunoSEQ multiplex PCR. The sample includes 42,000 or so clones, roughly four fifths seen only once; the top ten take roughly 2.5%. This rearrangement joins TRBV2 to TRBJ1-5, with a weak D call TRBD1 (5 bases). The sequence came from an adult with an advanced solid tumor such as melanoma, head and neck, liver or kidney cancer. Here the sequenced sample was CD4+ or CD8+ T cells sorted from blood, taken in a trial of the OX40 agonist ivuxolimab. The CDR3 sequence is CASSEGGAGLNQPQHF. CDR3 nucleotides: TGTGCCAGCAGTGAAGGGGGCGCGGGGCTCAATCAGCCCCAGCATTTT. Combining the CDR3 with reference TRBV2 and TRBJ1-5 gives the whole variable domain EPEVTQTPSHQVTQMGQEVILRCVPISNHLYFYWYRQILGQKVEFLVSFYNNEISEKSEIFDDQFSVERPDGSNFTLKIRSTKLEDSAMYFCASSEGGAGLNQPQHFGDGTRLSIL.